These 21 T cell receptor beta chains originate from one sample sequenced in a study of shared clonotypes between healthy human individuals. TCRdb's table, derived via immunoSEQ multiplex PCR, lists solely in-frame clones and lacks some. The data hold about 700,000 clones, with approximately 74% observed a single time. Sequenced material: memory CD4+ T cells sorted from blood. The subset here: CD45RA-negative fraction. The receptors derive from a woman aged 25-40 years in good health.

The V and J genes are TRBV6-5 and TRBJ1-4; the D is unclear. Germline V gene data show CDR1 as MNHEY and CDR2 as SVGAGI. V lost 5 bases, J lost 0 bases, and 10 bases lay in between. This CDR3 is 15 amino acids long. CDR3: CASSAQSSTNEKLFF. CDR3 nucleotides: TGTGCCAGCAGTGCACAGAGCTCAACTAATGAAAAACTGTTTTTT.

This clone occurred a few times. The rearrangement joins TRBV29-1 to TRBJ1-1; 10 bases agree with TRBD1. This CDR3 has 12 residues. In germline, CDR1 is SQVTM, CDR2 ANQGSEA. Unmatched junction bases numbered 0, after V lost 7 bases and J lost 1 base. The CDR3 nucleotides read TGCAGCGGGGACAGGGGGAACACTGAAGCTTTCTTT. This translates into CSGDRGNTEAFF.

This clone was detected only a few times. This sequence joins TRBV4-1 and TRBJ1-2; D might be TRBD1 (6 bases). V lost 1 base and J lost 2, with 14 bases in between. The germline V gene encodes CDR1 MGHRA and CDR2 YSYEKL. This CDR3 region has 16 residues. The CDR3 spells CASSQGVARGNYGYTF. The CDR3 DNA follows: TGCGCCAGCAGCCAAGGAGTGGCCAGGGGCAACTATGGCTACACCTTC.

The rearrangement joins TRBV5-8 to TRBJ2-5, with TRBD2 matching 7 bases. Losses at the gene ends were 4 bases for V and 1 base for J; bases not matched to a gene: 7. There are 15 residues in the CDR3. Germline assignment: CDR1 SGHTS and CDR2 YDEGEE. CDR3 in DNA: TGTGCCAGCAGCCCCGGGACTAACCCCCAAGAGACCCAGTACTTC. Amino acid sequence: CASSPGTNPQETQYF.

This clone was counted a few times. This sequence joins TRBV2 and TRBJ2-7; 8 bases are shared with TRBD1. This CDR3 is 14 amino acids long. The V gene end was trimmed by 5 bases and the J gene end by 3 bases; junction bases not matched to a gene: 6. The V gene's germline CDR1 is SNHLY and CDR2 FYNNEI. The CDR3 DNA is TGTGCCAGCAGTCCGCGACAGGGGTTCTACGAGCAGTACTTC. It translates to CASSPRQGFYEQYF.

This clone was seen ten or more times. This CDR3 reads CASGVAGTYEQYF. CDR3 nucleotide sequence: TGTGCCAGCGGGGTAGCGGGAACCTACGAGCAGTACTTC. This chain uses TRBV6-6 with TRBJ2-7; 8 positions agree with TRBD2. The V and J ends lost 8 bases and 2 bases, in that order; junction bases with no gene match: 5. CDR3 length: 13 amino acids. Germline assignment: CDR1 MNHNY and CDR2 SVGAGI (reference sequence).

This clone was counted only a few times. The V and J genes are TRBV2 and TRBJ2-1; no clear D. Deletions cut 5 bases from V and 2 bases from J, with 10 bases between. The CDR3 consists of 14 residues. Germline V gene data show CDR1 as SNHLY and CDR2 as FYNNEI. The CDR3 DNA reads TGTGCCAGCAGTCCCCTGAGTACCTACAATGAGCAGTTCTTC. Protein sequence: CASSPLSTYNEQFF.

The chain recombines TRBV15 with TRBJ2-1, with TRBD2 as a possible D gene (5 bases). V was cut by 3 bases and J by 5 bases, with 11 bases left in between. CDR1 is LNHNV, CDR2 YYDKDF, per germline (reference sequence). The CDR3 sequence is 14 residues long. CDR3 loop: CATSREAADNEQFF. The CDR3 nucleotides are TGTGCCACCAGCAGGGAAGCGGCCGACAATGAGCAGTTCTTC.

The V and J genes are TRBV20-1 and TRBJ2-7; no clear D. The CDR3 covers 10 residues. Trimming cost V 6 bases and J 10 bases, with 13 bases left between them. The V gene's germline CDR1 is DFQATT and CDR2 SNEGSKA (reference sequence). The CDR3 region is CSAADWIQYF. The CDR3 nucleotides read TGCAGTGCGGCCGACTGGATACAGTACTTC.

The gene calls are TRBV27 and TRBJ2-5; 7 nucleotides match TRBD2. The CDR3 is made up of 14 amino acids. Germline V CDR1 and CDR2: MNHEY, SMNVEV (reference sequence). V was clipped by 10 bases and J by 1 base; unmatched bases: 9. The CDR3 DNA follows: TGTGCCACCGCCCTAACTAGCGTCCAAGAGACCCAGTACTTC. Translation: CATALTSVQETQYF.

This clone has only a few counts. The J gene is TRBJ1-1, the V gene TRBV7-6, with 9 bases identical to TRBD1. Germline V lookup: CDR1 SGHVS, CDR2 FNYEAQ. This CDR3 is built from 16 residues. Trimming took 5 bases from V and 5 from J; bases not matched to a gene: 12. The CDR3 protein is CASSVRDRDDFTEAFF. For the CDR3, the DNA is TGTGCCAGCAGCGTCCGGGACAGGGATGATTTTACTGAAGCTTTCTTT.

The V call is TRBV7-7, the J call TRBJ2-5, with 7 bases matching TRBD1. The end of the DNA fits TRBJ2-7 better, so the J call may be wrong. This CDR3 has 14 amino acids. Germline-derived CDR1 and CDR2 are SSHAT and FNYEAQ (reference sequence). The CDR3 reads CASSWTGLPYEQYF. The CDR3 coding sequence is TGTGCCAGCAGCTGGACAGGTCTGCCCTACGAGCAGTACTTC.

J is TRBJ1-2 and V is TRBV28; the match to TRBD1 covers 7 bases. V lost 3 bases and J lost 7; bases outside the gene matches: 11. Germline assignment: CDR1 MDHEN and CDR2 SYDVKM. There are 15 residues in the CDR3. The CDR3 here is CASSFRKQGYGGYTF. The CDR3 DNA follows: TGTGCCAGCAGTTTCCGCAAACAGGGGTATGGTGGCTACACCTTC.

This chain uses TRBV14 with TRBJ2-3, with 8 bases matching TRBD2. Germline lookup yields CDR1 SGHDN and CDR2 FVKESK. The trim removed 1 base at V and 5 bases at J, leaving 8 bases unmatched. The CDR3 is 16 amino acids. The CDR3 is CASSQVLTSGRDTQYF. The CDR3 bases are TGTGCCAGCAGCCAAGTGTTAACTAGCGGTAGAGATACGCAGTATTTT.

On this clone: The DNA is omitted, as the CDR3 cannot be located on it reliably, and the CDR3 follows TCRdb's listing. This CDR3 reads CSVLPDFRNTEAFF. The rearrangement uses TRBV29-1 and TRBJ1-1. Germline V lookup: CDR1 SQVTM, CDR2 ANQGSEA. Including both end residues, the CDR3 is 14 amino acids long.

The gene calls are TRBV5-1 and TRBJ2-5; 9 bases align to TRBD2. CDR1 is SGHRS, CDR2 YFSETQ, per germline. The CDR3 runs to 17 residues. J lost 5 bases, V lost 4 bases, and 15 bases had no gene match. The CDR3 loop reads CASSPTGPAGGTETQYF. CDR3 coding DNA: TGCGCCAGCAGCCCCACAGGCCCAGCGGGAGGTACGGAGACCCAGTACTTC.

The chain couples TRBV5-4 to TRBJ1-4; 7 positions match TRBD1. The ends lost 0 bases at V and 7 bases at J; junction bases unmatched: 6. Germline V CDR1 and CDR2: SGHNT, YYREEE (reference sequence). CDR3 length: 15 residues. The CDR3 protein is CASSLAGGPGEKLFF. The CDR3 DNA reads as TGTGCCAGCAGCTTGGCAGGGGGGCCTGGTGAAAAACTGTTTTTT.

This clone was found a few times. The chain employs TRBV7-2 and TRBJ2-2; 8 nucleotides agree with TRBD2. V dropped 2 bases and J dropped 5; count of bases not matched to a gene: 7. Germline CDR1 SGHTA, CDR2 FQGNSA. The CDR3 contains 16 residues. CDR3 region: CASSLRVAGSTGELFF. The DNA of the CDR3 is TGTGCCAGCAGCTTACGGGTAGCGGGAAGTACCGGGGAGCTGTTTTTT.

Concerning this clone: This same CDR3 is encoded by further DNA sequences in the sample. J is TRBJ2-5 and V is TRBV11-2, with TRBD2 matching 7 bases. Per germline, CDR1 SGHAT and CDR2 FQNNGV. CDR3 length: 14 residues. Unmatched junction bases numbered 4, after V lost 1 base and J lost 5 bases. The CDR3: CASSLGGSRETQYF. The CDR3 region has the DNA TGTGCCAGCAGCTTAGGCGGGAGTAGGGAGACCCAGTACTTC.

This clone showed up just a few times. The chain couples TRBV27 to TRBJ1-4; a weak D match, TRBD1 (5 bases). The V gene lost 6 bases and the J gene lost 6 bases, with 20 bases spanning the gap. From germline, CDR1 is MNHEY and CDR2 SMNVEV (reference sequence). This CDR3 region has 16 residues. CDR3: CASRPTFPGWDEKLFF. CDR3 nucleotides: TGTGCCAGCAGGCCCACTTTCCCAGGGTGGGATGAAAAACTGTTTTTT.

This clone showed up just once. The chain couples TRBV10-2 to TRBJ1-5, with a weak D call TRBD1 (6 bases). The CDR3 length is 15 residues. CDR1 and CDR2 from the germline V gene are WSHSY and SAAADI. V was pared by 8 bases and J by 7 bases, with 21 bases between. The CDR3 loop is CASGLQAGALQPQHF. In DNA form, the CDR3 reads TGCGCCAGCGGACTCCAGGCAGGGGCTCTACAGCCCCAGCATTTT.